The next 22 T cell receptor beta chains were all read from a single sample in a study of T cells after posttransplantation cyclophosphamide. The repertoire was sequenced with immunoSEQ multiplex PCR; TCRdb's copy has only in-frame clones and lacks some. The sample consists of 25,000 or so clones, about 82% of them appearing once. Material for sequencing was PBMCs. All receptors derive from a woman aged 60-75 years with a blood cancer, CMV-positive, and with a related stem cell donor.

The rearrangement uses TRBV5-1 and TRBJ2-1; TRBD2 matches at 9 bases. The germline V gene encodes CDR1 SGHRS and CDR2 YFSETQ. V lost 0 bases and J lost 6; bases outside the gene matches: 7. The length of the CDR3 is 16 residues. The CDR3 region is CASSLAIAGEVNEQFF. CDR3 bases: TGCGCCAGCAGCTTGGCGATAGCGGGAGAGGTCAATGAGCAGTTCTTC.

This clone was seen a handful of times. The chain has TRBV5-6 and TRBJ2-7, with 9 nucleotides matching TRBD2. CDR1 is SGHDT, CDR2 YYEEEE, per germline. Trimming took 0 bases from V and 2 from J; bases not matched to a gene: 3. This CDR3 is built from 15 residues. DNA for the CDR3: TGTGCCAGCAGCTTGGGTCTAGCGGGGACCTACGAGCAGTACTTC. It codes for CASSLGLAGTYEQYF.

DNA of the CDR3: TGTGCCATCAGTGAGTCCCCAGGGAATCAGCCCCAGCATTTT. It encodes CAISESPGNQPQHF. The rearrangement links TRBV10-3 to TRBJ1-5; a possible D gene is TRBD1 (5 bases). The germline V and J ends were trimmed by 0 bases and 4 bases, with 7 bases remaining between them. Germline lookup yields CDR1 ENHRY and CDR2 SYGVKD. The CDR3 covers 14 residues.

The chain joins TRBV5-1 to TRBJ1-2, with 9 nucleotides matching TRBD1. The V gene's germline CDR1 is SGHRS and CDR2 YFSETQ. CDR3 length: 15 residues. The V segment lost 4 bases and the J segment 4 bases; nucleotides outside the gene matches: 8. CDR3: CASSETTGGSYGYTF. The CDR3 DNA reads TGCGCCAGCAGCGAAACGACAGGGGGATCCTATGGCTACACCTTC.

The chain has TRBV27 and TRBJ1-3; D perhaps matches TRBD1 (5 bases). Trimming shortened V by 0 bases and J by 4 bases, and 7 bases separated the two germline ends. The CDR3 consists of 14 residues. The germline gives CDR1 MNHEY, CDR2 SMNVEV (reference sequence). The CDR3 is CASSLSGAGNTIYF. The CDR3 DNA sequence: TGTGCCAGCAGTTTATCAGGGGCCGGAAACACCATATATTTT.

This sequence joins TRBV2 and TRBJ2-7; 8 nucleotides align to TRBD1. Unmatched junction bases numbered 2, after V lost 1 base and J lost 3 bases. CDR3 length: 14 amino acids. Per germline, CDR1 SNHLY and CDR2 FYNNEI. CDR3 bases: TGTGCCAGCAGTGAAGGGACAGGGATCTACGAGCAGTACTTC. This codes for CASSEGTGIYEQYF.

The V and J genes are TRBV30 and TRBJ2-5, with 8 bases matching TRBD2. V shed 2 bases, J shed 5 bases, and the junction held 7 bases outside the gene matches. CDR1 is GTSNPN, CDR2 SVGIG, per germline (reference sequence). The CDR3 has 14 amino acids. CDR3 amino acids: CAWSRTGGLETQYF. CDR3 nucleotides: TGTGCCTGGAGTCGTACGGGAGGGCTGGAGACCCAGTACTTC.

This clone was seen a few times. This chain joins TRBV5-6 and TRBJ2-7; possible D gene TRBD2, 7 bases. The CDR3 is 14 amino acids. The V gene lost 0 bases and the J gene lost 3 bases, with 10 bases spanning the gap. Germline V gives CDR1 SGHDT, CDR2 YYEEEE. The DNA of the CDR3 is TGTGCCAGCAGCTTGGGGGGGGGCAACTACGAGCAGTACTTC. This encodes CASSLGGGNYEQYF.

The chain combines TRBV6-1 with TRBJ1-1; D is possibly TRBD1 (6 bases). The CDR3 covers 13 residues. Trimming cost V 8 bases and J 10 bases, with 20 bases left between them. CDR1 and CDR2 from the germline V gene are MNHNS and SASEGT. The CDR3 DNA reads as TGTGCCAGCTCCCTGGGGGCAGAGATTCGAGCTTTCTTT. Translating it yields CASSLGAEIRAFF.

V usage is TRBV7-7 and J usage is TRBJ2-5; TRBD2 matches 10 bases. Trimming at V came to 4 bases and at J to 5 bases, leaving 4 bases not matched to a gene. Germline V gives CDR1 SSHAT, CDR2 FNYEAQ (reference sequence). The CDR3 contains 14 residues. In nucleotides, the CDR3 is TGTGCCAGCAGCTCCGGACTAGCGGTGGAGACCCAGTACTTC. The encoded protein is CASSSGLAVETQYF.

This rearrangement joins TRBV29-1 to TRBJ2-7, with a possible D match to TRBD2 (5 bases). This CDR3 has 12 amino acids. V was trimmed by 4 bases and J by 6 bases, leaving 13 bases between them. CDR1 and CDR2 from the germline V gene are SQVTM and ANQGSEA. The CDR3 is CSVVEGVGEQYF. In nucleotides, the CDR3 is TGCAGCGTTGTAGAGGGAGTCGGCGAGCAGTACTTC.

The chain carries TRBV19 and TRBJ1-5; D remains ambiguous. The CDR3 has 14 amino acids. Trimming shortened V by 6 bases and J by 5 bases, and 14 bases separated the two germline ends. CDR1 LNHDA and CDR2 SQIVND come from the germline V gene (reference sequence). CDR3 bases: TGTGCCAGTAGCCTTAAGGTAGGAGATCAGCCCCAGCATTTT. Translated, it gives CASSLKVGDQPQHF.

CDR3 in DNA: TGTGCCAGCAGCGGAGGACTAGCGGGAGGGCCAAGCCTATACAATGAGCAGTTCTTC. As protein: CASSGGLAGGPSLYNEQFF. The chain employs TRBV9 and TRBJ2-1, with TRBD2 matching over 15 bases. The CDR3 runs 19 residues. The ends lost 3 bases at V and 4 bases at J; junction bases unmatched: 11. Germline V gives CDR1 SGDLS, CDR2 YYNGEE.

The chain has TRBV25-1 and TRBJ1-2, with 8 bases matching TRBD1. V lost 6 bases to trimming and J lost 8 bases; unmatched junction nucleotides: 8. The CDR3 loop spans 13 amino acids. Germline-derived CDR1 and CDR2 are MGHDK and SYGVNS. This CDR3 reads CASRDGQGYGYTF. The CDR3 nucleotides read TGTGCCAGCAGAGACGGACAGGGTTACGGCTACACCTTC.

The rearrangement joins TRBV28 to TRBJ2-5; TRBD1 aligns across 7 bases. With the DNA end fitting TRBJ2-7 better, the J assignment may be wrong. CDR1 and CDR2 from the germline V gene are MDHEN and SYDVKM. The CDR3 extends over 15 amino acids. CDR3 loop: CASSFWLTGSHEQYF. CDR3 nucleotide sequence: TGTGCCAGCAGTTTCTGGCTGACAGGGAGCCACGAGCAGTACTTC.

The DNA for the CDR3 is TGTGCCAGCAGCTTCAACTACTTCCTCTACGAGCAGTACTTC. Residues: CASSFNYFLYEQYF. V gene TRBV7-9 combines with J gene TRBJ2-7; D is unresolved. Germline V gives CDR1 SEHNR, CDR2 FQNEAQ (reference sequence). V gave up 3 bases and J gave up 3 bases, with 12 bases separating them. CDR3 length equals 14 residues.

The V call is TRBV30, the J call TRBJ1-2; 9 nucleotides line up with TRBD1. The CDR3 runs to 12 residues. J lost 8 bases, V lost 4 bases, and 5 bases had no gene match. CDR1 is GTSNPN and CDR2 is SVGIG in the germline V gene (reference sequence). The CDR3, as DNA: TGTGCCTGGACCTGGGACAGGGACGGCTACACCTTC. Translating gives CAWTWDRDGYTF. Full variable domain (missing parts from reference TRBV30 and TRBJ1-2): SQTIHQWPATLVQPVGSPLSLECTVEGTSNPNLYWYRQAAGRGLQLLFYSVGIGQISSEVPQNLSASRPQDRQFILSSKKLLLSDSGFYLCAWTWDRDGYTFGSGTRLTVV.

The CDR3 bases are TGTGCCAGCAGGGAAACCTGGACTAGCCGACGCAATGAGCAGTTCTTC. The encoded protein is CASRETWTSRRNEQFF. This sequence joins TRBV6-1 and TRBJ2-1, with 8 bases matching TRBD2. Per the germline V gene, CDR1 is MNHNS and CDR2 is SASEGT. The length of the CDR3 is 16 residues. With 6 bases clipped from V and 6 bases from J, the junction kept 13 bases outside the gene matches.

The CDR3 sequence is CASSVAAYSNQPQHF. The DNA for the CDR3 is TGCGCCAGCAGTGTAGCCGCCTATAGCAATCAGCCCCAGCATTTT. The gene calls are TRBV10-2 and TRBJ1-5; D is uncertain. The CDR3 runs to 15 residues. Germline V gives CDR1 WSHSY, CDR2 SAAADI. V shed 4 bases and J shed 0 bases, with 10 bases lying between them.

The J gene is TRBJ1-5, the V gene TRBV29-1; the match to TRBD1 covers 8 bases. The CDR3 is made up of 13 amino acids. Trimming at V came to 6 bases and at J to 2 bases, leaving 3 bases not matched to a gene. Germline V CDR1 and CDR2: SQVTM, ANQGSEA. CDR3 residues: CSVGQGGNQPQHF. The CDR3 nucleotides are TGCAGCGTCGGACAGGGTGGCAATCAGCCCCAGCATTTT. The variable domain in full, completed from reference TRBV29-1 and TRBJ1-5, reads SAVISQKPSRDICQRGTSLTIQCQVDSQVTMMFWYRQQPGQSLTLIATANQGSEATYESGFVIDKFPISRPNLTFSTLTVSNMSPEDSSIYLCSVGQGGNQPQHFGDGTRLSIL.

The CDR3 loop reads CASSPGTGADQPQHF. DNA of the CDR3: TGTGCCAGCTCACCAGGGACAGGGGCGGATCAGCCCCAGCATTTT. This sequence joins TRBV18 and TRBJ1-5; 10 nucleotides align to TRBD1. With V trimmed by 2 bases and J by 5 bases, 3 bases remained unmatched. This CDR3 region has 15 residues. Germline loops: CDR1 KGHSH, CDR2 LQKENI.

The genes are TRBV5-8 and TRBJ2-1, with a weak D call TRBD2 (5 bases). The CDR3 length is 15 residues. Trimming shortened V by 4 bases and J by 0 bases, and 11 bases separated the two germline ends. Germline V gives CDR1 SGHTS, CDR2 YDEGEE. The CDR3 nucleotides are TGTGCCAGCAGCGCAGGACTGTCCTCCTACAATGAGCAGTTCTTC. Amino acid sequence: CASSAGLSSYNEQFF.